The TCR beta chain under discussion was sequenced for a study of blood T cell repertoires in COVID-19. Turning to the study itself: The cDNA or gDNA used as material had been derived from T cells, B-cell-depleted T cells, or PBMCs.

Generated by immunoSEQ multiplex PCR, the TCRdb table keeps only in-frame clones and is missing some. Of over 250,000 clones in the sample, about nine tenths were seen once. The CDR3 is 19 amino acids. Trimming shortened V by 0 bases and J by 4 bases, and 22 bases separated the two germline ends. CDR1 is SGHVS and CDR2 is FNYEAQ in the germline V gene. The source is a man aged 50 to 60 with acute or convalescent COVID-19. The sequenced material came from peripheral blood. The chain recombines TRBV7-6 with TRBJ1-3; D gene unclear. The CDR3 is CASSLALIDISRTGNTIYF. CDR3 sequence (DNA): TGTGCCAGCAGCTTAGCTCTTATCGACATATCAAGAACCGGAAACACCATATATTTT.